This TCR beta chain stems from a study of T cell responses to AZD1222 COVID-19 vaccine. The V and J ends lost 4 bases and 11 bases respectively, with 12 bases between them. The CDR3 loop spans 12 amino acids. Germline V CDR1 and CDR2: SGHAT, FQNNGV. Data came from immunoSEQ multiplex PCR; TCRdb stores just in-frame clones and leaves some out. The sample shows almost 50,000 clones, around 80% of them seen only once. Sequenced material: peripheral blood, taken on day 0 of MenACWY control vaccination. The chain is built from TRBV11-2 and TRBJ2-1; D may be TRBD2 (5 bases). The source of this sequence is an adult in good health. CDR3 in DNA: TGTGCCAGCAGCTCCCTGACTAACAAGCAGTTCTTC. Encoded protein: CASSSLTNKQFF. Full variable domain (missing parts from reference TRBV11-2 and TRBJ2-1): EAGVAQSPRYKIIEKRQSVAFWCNPISGHATLYWYQQILGQGPKLLIQFQNNGVVDDSQLPKDRFSAERLKGVDSTLKIQPAKLEDSAVYLCASSSLTNKQFFGPGTRLTVL.